Below are 30 T cell receptor beta chains sequenced from a single sample in a study of CD8 T cells in ankylosing spondylitis. Via MiXCR, TCRdb re-called the 5' RACE reads, giving one row per CDR3 protein. The repertoire includes about 340,000 distinct CDR3 sequences, more than 20% of them detected once, and about an eighth sits in the top ten. Sample: blood, either unsorted or a sorted T cell fraction (not recorded which). The receptors were sampled from a male donor with ankylosing spondylitis or in good health (not recorded which).

CDR3 nucleotides: TGTGCCAGCAGCTCCCGGCCGGGCACAGATACGCAGTATTTT. Amino acid sequence: CASSSRPGTDTQYF. The chain couples TRBV7-6 to TRBJ2-3, with D hard to call. The CDR3 covers 14 residues. The germline CDR1 and CDR2 sequences are SGHVS and FNYEAQ. The V end was cut by 4 bases, the J end by 1 base, with 9 bases between.

The rearrangement joins TRBV25-1 to TRBJ1-2; D ambiguous. Germline V gives CDR1 MGHDK, CDR2 SYGVNS. The CDR3 length is 14 residues. The V gene lost 6 bases and the J gene lost 8 bases, with 19 bases spanning the gap. Here the CDR3 DNA reads TGTGCCAGCAGAGCCCTACGGGGATTCAGGGGCTACACCTTC. Translation gives CASRALRGFRGYTF.

The rearrangement joins TRBV15 to TRBJ2-7; 7 bases line up with TRBD1. The CDR3 loop spans 16 amino acids. In germline, CDR1 is LNHNV, CDR2 YYDKDF (reference sequence). With 4 bases clipped from V and 5 bases from J, the junction kept 14 bases outside the gene matches. CDR3 residues: CATSTTGQATPDEQYF. The CDR3, as DNA: TGTGCCACCAGCACCACAGGACAGGCCACGCCGGACGAGCAGTACTTC.

V and J are TRBV5-1 and TRBJ2-1; 7 bases align to TRBD2. Germline CDR1 and CDR2: SGHRS and YFSETQ. The V gene end was trimmed by 3 bases and the J gene end by 5 bases; junction bases not matched to a gene: 5. This CDR3 has 14 residues. The CDR3 sequence is CASSWAGANNEQFF. DNA for the CDR3: TGCGCCAGCAGCTGGGCGGGAGCGAACAATGAGCAGTTCTTC.

This clonotype has just a few counts. The chain employs TRBV27 and TRBJ2-3, with D tentatively TRBD2 (7 bases). Germline CDR1 and CDR2: MNHEY and SMNVEV (reference sequence). The CDR3 covers 16 residues. Deletions cut 7 bases from V and 0 bases from J, with 17 bases between. In DNA form, the CDR3 reads TGTGCCAGCACCGAAGGGCGGGGGCGAAGCACAGATACGCAGTATTTT. It translates to CASTEGRGRSTDTQYF.

This clonotype has a single count. This chain connects TRBV9 to TRBJ2-5; 10 nucleotides match TRBD2. This CDR3 is 16 amino acids long. V trimming: 4 bases; J trimming: 6 bases; junction bases outside the gene matches: 12. From germline, CDR1 is SGDLS and CDR2 YYNGEE. CDR3 residues: CASSPGGSGGLQTQYF. Written as DNA, the CDR3 is TGTGCCAGCAGCCCCGGCGGTAGCGGGGGGTTACAGACCCAGTACTTC.

The chain employs TRBV4-1 and TRBJ2-2; D possibly corresponds to TRBD1 (6 bases). The germline CDR1 and CDR2 sequences are MGHRA and YSYEKL. There are 13 residues in the CDR3. Between the trimmed V and J ends, which lost 3 bases and 7 bases, there was a span of 9 bases. CDR3 nucleotides: TGCGCCAGCAGCCAGGGGGCCGACGGGGAGCTGTTTTTT. It yields the protein CASSQGADGELFF.

The chain is built from TRBV9 and TRBJ2-5; 9 nucleotides align to TRBD1. V trimming: 3 bases; J trimming: 5 bases; junction bases outside the gene matches: 8. Germline values: CDR1 SGDLS, CDR2 YYNGEE. The CDR3 runs to 15 residues. CDR3 sequence (DNA): TGTGCCAGCAGCGCACCCGGGACAGGGTGGGAGACCCAGTACTTC. Protein sequence: CASSAPGTGWETQYF.

This clonotype has a handful of counts. This chain joins TRBV12-3 or TRBV12-4 and TRBJ1-4, with 9 bases lining up with TRBD1. The CDR3 sequence is 16 residues long. V shed 5 bases, J shed 7 bases, and the junction held 11 bases outside the gene matches. The CDR3 nucleotides are TGTGCCAGCAGTCCCCGGGACAGGGTGTCGGGTGAAAAACTGTTTTTT. This sequence encodes CASSPRDRVSGEKLFF.

The CDR3 nucleotides read TGCGCCAGCAGCCGGGCGGGGGAAGTATCAGCCGAGCAGTACTTC. It translates to CASSRAGEVSAEQYF. The V call is TRBV4-1, the J call TRBJ2-7, with 7 bases identical to TRBD2. This CDR3 is built from 15 residues. Germline CDR1 MGHRA, CDR2 YSYEKL. V lost 4 bases to trimming and J lost 6 bases; unmatched junction nucleotides: 12.

J is TRBJ2-1 and V is TRBV29-1; D may be TRBD1 or TRBD2 (5 bases each). The CDR3 covers 12 residues. V lost 6 bases and J 5 bases, leaving 11 bases between the germline ends. The germline gives CDR1 SQVTM, CDR2 ANQGSEA. The CDR3 sequence is CSVVGPNNEQFF. The CDR3 DNA is TGCAGCGTGGTGGGACCGAACAATGAGCAGTTCTTC.

This clonotype occurred a few times. The V call is TRBV12-3 or TRBV12-4, the J call TRBJ2-5; D remains unclear. This CDR3 has 16 residues. Trimming stripped 5 bases from V and 3 bases from J, with 19 bases between. The DNA for the CDR3 is TGTGCCAGCAGTAACTACCCACCACTTTCGAAAGAGACCCAGTACTTC. Residues: CASSNYPPLSKETQYF.

This clonotype was seen more than once but under ten times. The chain couples TRBV12-3 or TRBV12-4 to TRBJ1-5; D remains unclear. This CDR3 has 14 amino acids. V shed 3 bases and J shed 6 bases, with 12 bases lying between them. CDR3 coding DNA: TGTGCCAGCAGTTTCAGTCTTCGGGGTCAGCCCCAGCATTTT. As protein: CASSFSLRGQPQHF.

As DNA, the CDR3 is TGTGCCAGCAGCCCCGGGACAGGGGGCCCCTATGGCTACACCTTC. It codes for CASSPGTGGPYGYTF. The chain recombines TRBV6-1 with TRBJ1-2; 12 bases are shared with TRBD1. Germline V gene lookup returns CDR1 MNHNS and CDR2 SASEGT. V lost 6 bases and J lost 4; bases outside the gene matches: 6. CDR3 length: 15 residues.

This chain joins TRBV29-1 and TRBJ2-7, with D unresolved. This CDR3 comprises 13 residues. The V gene lost 1 base and the J gene lost 6 bases, with 13 bases spanning the gap. Germline values: CDR1 SQVTM, CDR2 ANQGSEA. The CDR3 DNA reads TGCAGCGTTGAAGGTTTGGCCGGGCGCGAGCAGTACTTC. Translated, it gives CSVEGLAGREQYF.

A word on this clonotype: One end of the junction is discordant with germline, which a read error may explain. The chain couples TRBV7-9 to TRBJ2-3; 10 nucleotides line up with TRBD1. The length of the CDR3 is 15 residues. CDR1 SEHNR and CDR2 FQNEAQ come from the germline V gene (reference sequence). CDR3: CAGSPPGQGSDTQYF. The CDR3 nucleotides read TGTGCCGGCAGCCCACCGGGACAGGGGTCAGATACGCAGTATTTT. The full variable domain, with the rest looked up from reference TRBV7-9 and TRBJ2-3, is DTGVSQNPRHKITKRGQNVTFRCDPISEHNRLYWYRQTLGQGPEFLTYFQNEAQLEKSRLLSDRFSAERPKGSFSTLEIQRTEQGDSAMYLCAGSPPGQGSDTQYFGPGTRLTVL.

This clonotype occurred a few times. Here the CDR3 DNA reads TGTGCCAGCAGCTCGAAGAACCCAGGGGAAGCCTACGAGCAGTACTTC. This codes for CASSSKNPGEAYEQYF. The gene calls are TRBV7-9 and TRBJ2-7; D may be TRBD1 (6 bases). Germline CDR1 and CDR2: SEHNR and FQNEAQ (reference sequence). V lost 4 bases and J lost 2, with 18 bases in between. This CDR3 spans 16 amino acids.

The V gene is TRBV4-1, the J gene TRBJ2-5; 9 nucleotides align to TRBD1. The CDR3 consists of 16 residues. Per the germline V gene, CDR1 is MGHRA and CDR2 is YSYEKL. J was trimmed by 5 bases and V by 4 bases; bases with no gene match: 11. CDR3 bases: TGCGCCAGCAGCCCCCAACCGGGACAGGGTTGGGAGACCCAGTACTTC. Residues: CASSPQPGQGWETQYF.

The chain combines TRBV7-9 with TRBJ2-5; D is unresolved. Per germline, CDR1 SEHNR and CDR2 FQNEAQ (reference sequence). V lost 2 bases to trimming and J lost 5 bases, with 9 bases between them. This CDR3 contains 13 residues. CDR3 DNA: TGTGCCAGCAGCTTATCGCGGTTCGAGACCCAGTACTTC. Encoded protein: CASSLSRFETQYF.

The table lists this clonotype with a few counts. V is TRBV23-1 and J is TRBJ2-5; 9 bases are shared with TRBD1. TRBV23-1 qualifies as an ORF whose function is uncertain. The CDR3 loop spans 18 amino acids. Trimming cost V 0 bases and J 5 bases; bases outside gene matches: 13. The CDR3 sequence: CASSQSGGGQGPAETQYF. The DNA of the CDR3 is TGCGCCAGCAGTCAATCGGGAGGGGGACAGGGACCTGCGGAGACCCAGTACTTC.

V is TRBV6-5 and J is TRBJ2-1, with TRBD2 matching over 7 bases. The CDR3 length is 16 residues. Losses at the gene ends were 2 bases for V and 5 bases for J; bases not matched to a gene: 9. CDR1 is MNHEY and CDR2 is SVGAGI in the germline V gene. For the CDR3, the DNA is TGTGCCAGCAGTTACCCTGGGGAGGGTGGGGACAATGAGCAGTTCTTC. Protein product: CASSYPGEGGDNEQFF.

This clonotype was seen a few times. The chain combines TRBV27 with TRBJ2-2; D call uncertain. Deletions cut 9 bases from V and 1 base from J, with 12 bases between. CDR3 length: 14 amino acids. Per the germline V gene, CDR1 is MNHEY and CDR2 is SMNVEV (reference sequence). CDR3 protein: CARYRTGNTGELFF. In nucleotides, the CDR3 is TGTGCCAGATACCGGACGGGGAACACCGGGGAGCTGTTTTTT.

The chain couples TRBV29-1 to TRBJ2-2; unclear D gene. Between the trimmed V and J ends, which lost 2 bases and 6 bases, there was a span of 10 bases. CDR3 length: 13 residues. Germline CDR1 reads SQVTM; CDR2 reads ANQGSEA. The CDR3 sequence: CSVESWSAGELFF. CDR3 in DNA: TGCAGCGTTGAAAGCTGGTCGGCCGGGGAGCTGTTTTTT.

This clonotype turned up a few times. The rearrangement links TRBV20-1 to TRBJ2-3; D is perhaps TRBD2 (5 bases). Germline V gene data show CDR1 as DFQATT and CDR2 as SNEGSKA (reference sequence). There are 15 residues in the CDR3. V was shortened by 6 bases and J by 4 bases, with 20 bases between the two germline ends. The CDR3 region is CSAILAVSIADTQYF. In DNA, the CDR3 is TGCAGTGCGATTCTAGCAGTTTCGATCGCAGATACGCAGTATTTT.

This clonotype was observed a handful of times. The chain links TRBV6-5 to TRBJ2-6; D is tentatively TRBD1 or TRBD2 (5 bases each). CDR1 is MNHEY and CDR2 is SVGAGI in the germline V gene. Trimming left V 3 bases short and J 1 base short, with 7 bases between. The CDR3 sequence is 15 residues long. This CDR3 is CASSYGGSGANVLTF. In DNA, the CDR3 is TGTGCCAGCAGTTATGGGGGTTCTGGGGCCAACGTCCTGACTTTC.

A few counts support this clonotype. V gene TRBV7-2 combines with J gene TRBJ2-1, with unresolved D. Per germline, CDR1 SGHTA and CDR2 FQGNSA. The CDR3 extends over 17 amino acids. V was cut by 0 bases and J by 3 bases, with 15 bases left in between. In DNA, the CDR3 is TGTGCCAGCAGCTTAGCACTGGACGGCTTATTCTACAATGAGCAGTTCTTC. It yields the protein CASSLALDGLFYNEQFF.

This clonotype turned up a few times. For the CDR3, the DNA is TGTGCCAGCAGCAACCTCTTAACTAATGAAAAACTGTTTTTT. Amino acids: CASSNLLTNEKLFF. The chain links TRBV7-9 to TRBJ1-4; D is ambiguous. This CDR3 has 14 residues. The V and J ends lost 5 bases and 1 base respectively, with 8 bases between them. Germline CDR1 is SEHNR and CDR2 is FQNEAQ (reference sequence).

This clonotype has more than one count but fewer than ten. The chain carries TRBV12-3 or TRBV12-4 and TRBJ2-3, with D tentatively TRBD2 (7 bases). Trimming removed 5 bases at V and 2 bases at J, with 11 bases between. The CDR3 length is 14 residues. The CDR3 reads CASSTGGFTDTQYF. As DNA, the CDR3 is TGTGCCAGCAGTACGGGGGGCTTCACAGATACGCAGTATTTT.

The chain combines TRBV7-9 with TRBJ2-3, with a tentative D call TRBD1 (5 bases). V was clipped by 5 bases and J by 5 bases, with 17 bases between them. This CDR3 is built from 15 residues. Germline assignment: CDR1 SEHNR and CDR2 FQNEAQ (reference sequence). The CDR3 region is CASSLGVGLGDTQYF. The CDR3, as DNA: TGTGCCAGCAGCCTAGGGGTAGGGCTCGGAGATACGCAGTATTTT.

There are a few counts of this clonotype. The V gene is TRBV28, the J gene TRBJ1-1; unclear D gene. V was clipped by 2 bases and J by 7 bases, with 5 bases between them. Germline assignment: CDR1 MDHEN and CDR2 SYDVKM. This CDR3 is 11 amino acids long. For the CDR3, the DNA is TGTGCCAGCAGTTTACTGGGTGAAGCTTTCTTT. Residues: CASSLLGEAFF.